The sequence of this T cell receptor (beta chain) was determined in a study of T cell responses to AZD1222 COVID-19 vaccine. The analysis combined second doses at about 4 or about 12 weeks. Trimming removed 3 bases from V and 7 bases from J; junction bases left unmatched: 8. Germline CDR1 and CDR2: SGHRS and YFSETQ. This CDR3 spans 16 amino acids. Assay used: immunoSEQ multiplex PCR; TCRdb lists only in-frame clones, some missing. The repertoire holds under 170,000 clones, with more than 85% as singletons. Study-level points and caveats: White British ancestry dominated among donors, who included more females, and clonal diversity was possibly underestimated. There were vaccine-associated CD4 TCRs across spike, dominant at 160-218 and 743-854.

With regard to this clone: The antigen is unknown.

This clonotype was sampled from an adult who received the AZD1222 COVID-19 vaccine. The source was peripheral blood, collected 28 days after the second AZD1222 dose. This chain links TRBV5-1 with TRBJ1-4; 11 bases agree with TRBD1. CDR3 coding DNA: TGCGCCAGCAGCTCCGGACAGGGGGCGAGTGGTGAAAAACTGTTTTTT. As protein: CASSSGQGASGEKLFF.